The 17 T cell receptor beta chains listed next were all sequenced from one sample in a study of identical twins. MiXCR was run by TCRdb on the 5' RACE reads, yielding one entry per CDR3 protein. The sample lists approximately 700,000 distinct CDR3 sequences, approximately 6.1% occurring once. The specimen was naive T cells sorted from blood. The receptors were gathered from a man aged 18 to 30 in good health.

This clonotype appeared many times. The genes are TRBV7-2 and TRBJ2-2, with 8 bases fitting TRBD2. Germline CDR1 reads SGHTA; CDR2 reads FQGNSA. CDR3 length: 15 amino acids. The V and J ends lost 4 bases and 4 bases, in that order; junction bases with no gene match: 5. The CDR3 here is CASSSDGRVTGELFF. CDR3 bases: TGTGCCAGCAGCTCGGACGGGAGGGTCACCGGGGAGCTGTTTTTT.

The V and J genes are TRBV6-5 and TRBJ2-1; D gene uncertain. The germline V and J ends were trimmed by 0 bases and 6 bases, with 12 bases remaining between them. This CDR3 region has 15 residues. Germline V lookup: CDR1 MNHEY, CDR2 SVGAGI. The CDR3 DNA follows: TGTGCCAGCAGTTACTCCTATGGCTCGGCCAATGAGCAGTTCTTC. Its protein product is CASSYSYGSANEQFF.

This clonotype was recorded at least ten times. The V call is TRBV9, the J call TRBJ2-1; 8 bases line up with TRBD2. The CDR3 covers 16 residues. The V segment lost 0 bases and the J segment 4 bases; nucleotides outside the gene matches: 6. CDR1 and CDR2 (germline): SGDLS, YYNGEE. In DNA, the CDR3 is TGTGCCAGCAGCGTAGTGGCTAGCGGGCGGTACAATGAGCAGTTCTTC. Residues: CASSVVASGRYNEQFF.

This clonotype was seen ten or more times. The J gene is TRBJ2-5, the V gene TRBV6-5; D gene unclear. Germline assignment: CDR1 MNHEY and CDR2 SVGAGI. Deletions cut 0 bases from V and 5 bases from J, with 13 bases between. The CDR3 runs 15 residues. Written as DNA, the CDR3 is TGTGCCAGCAGTTACTCGATAGGCCTGTCGGAGACCCAGTACTTC. As protein: CASSYSIGLSETQYF.

This clonotype occurred many times. The V and J genes are TRBV12-3 or TRBV12-4 and TRBJ2-3; possible D gene TRBD1, 6 bases. The V gene lost 4 bases and the J gene lost 1 base, with 12 bases spanning the gap. The CDR3 totals 15 residues. The CDR3 DNA sequence: TGTGCCAGCAGTTCAGGACAGCCCGGCACAGATACGCAGTATTTT. Its protein product is CASSSGQPGTDTQYF.

The chain has TRBV5-1 and TRBJ2-1, with D tentatively TRBD2 (7 bases). Looked up from germline, CDR1 is SGHRS and CDR2 is YFSETQ. This CDR3 comprises 15 residues. V gave up 0 bases and J gave up 4 bases, with 11 bases separating them. The CDR3 region is CASSLEGEGYNEQFF. As DNA, the CDR3 is TGCGCCAGCAGCTTGGAGGGGGAGGGGTACAATGAGCAGTTCTTC. Using reference TRBV5-1 and TRBJ2-1 for the parts outside the CDR3, the full variable domain is KAGVTQTPRYLIKTRGQQVTLSCSPISGHRSVSWYQQTPGQGLQFLFEYFSETQRNKGNFPGRFSGRQFSNSRSEMNVSTLELGDSALYLCASSLEGEGYNEQFFGPGTRLTVL.

This clonotype was observed a few times. CDR3 nucleotide sequence: TGTGCCAGCAGCTTAGTGGGGTACCAGCGGGAGGGCCACTATGAGCAGTTCTTC. Translating it yields CASSLVGYQREGHYEQFF. The chain joins TRBV11-2 to TRBJ2-1, with 10 nucleotides matching TRBD2. Germline CDR1 is SGHAT and CDR2 is FQNNGV. The CDR3 loop spans 18 amino acids. V dropped 1 base and J dropped 8; count of bases not matched to a gene: 14.

This clonotype was detected a few times. The CDR3: CSVASSGHSYEQYF. The DNA of the CDR3 is TGCAGCGTTGCGTCTAGCGGACACTCCTACGAGCAGTACTTC. The V and J genes are TRBV29-1 and TRBJ2-7, with 7 bases identical to TRBD2. CDR1 and CDR2 (germline): SQVTM, ANQGSEA. V lost 4 bases to trimming and J lost 0 bases; unmatched junction nucleotides: 6. The CDR3 consists of 14 residues.

This clonotype came up many times. The V and J genes are TRBV20-1 and TRBJ1-1; tentative D call: TRBD1 (5 bases). Trimming stripped 4 bases from V and 4 bases from J, with 10 bases between. Germline V gene sequence: CDR1 DFQATT, CDR2 SNEGSKA (reference sequence). This CDR3 has 12 residues. The CDR3: CSAKEGRTEAFF. As DNA, the CDR3 is TGCAGTGCTAAAGAGGGGCGCACTGAAGCTTTCTTT.

The CDR3 bases are TGTGCCAGCAGCCCGCCGGGACTAGGAACGGGTGGGACCCAGTACTTC. Its translation is CASSPPGLGTGGTQYF. The chain has TRBV5-5 and TRBJ2-5; 8 nucleotides align to TRBD2. The CDR3 is 16 amino acids. Germline loops: CDR1 SGHKS, CDR2 YYEKEE (reference sequence). The ends lost 4 bases at V and 7 bases at J; junction bases unmatched: 15.

This clonotype was recorded many times. This rearrangement joins TRBV24-1 to TRBJ2-4, with D possibly TRBD1 on 5 matching bases. The CDR3 sequence is 14 residues long. Trimming pared 3 bases from V and 8 bases from J, leaving 13 bases between. Germline V gene lookup returns CDR1 KGHDR and CDR2 SFDVKD. This CDR3 is CATSDPRGIDIQYF. The CDR3 nucleotides read TGTGCCACCAGTGATCCAAGGGGAATTGACATTCAGTACTTC.

This clonotype has a handful of counts. This chain uses TRBV4-1 with TRBJ2-7, with D unclear. V was shortened by 1 base and J by 3 bases, with 16 bases between the two germline ends. The germline CDR1 and CDR2 sequences are MGHRA and YSYEKL. The CDR3 is 16 residues long. The DNA of the CDR3 is TGCGCCAGCAGCCAAGGCCGGGCCCGCCGCCTCTACGAGCAGTACGTC. This gives the protein CASSQGRARRLYEQYV.

This clonotype was observed at least ten times. V and J are TRBV6-5 and TRBJ2-2, with TRBD2 matching over 11 bases. This CDR3 region has 18 residues. CDR1 MNHEY and CDR2 SVGAGI come from the germline V gene. With 2 bases clipped from V and 3 bases from J, the junction kept 8 bases outside the gene matches. The CDR3 here is CASSYRLLAGGDTGELFF. The CDR3 nucleotides are TGTGCCAGCAGTTACCGTTTGCTAGCGGGAGGCGACACCGGGGAGCTGTTTTTT.

The rearrangement links TRBV6-2 or TRBV6-3 to TRBJ2-7, with 7 bases aligning to TRBD2. Germline CDR1 is MNHEY and CDR2 is SVGEGT. The CDR3 extends over 14 amino acids. Trimming removed 2 bases from V and 3 bases from J; junction bases left unmatched: 4. The CDR3 DNA is TGTGCCAGCAGTTACCCAGGGACTATCTACGAGCAGTACTTC. It yields the protein CASSYPGTIYEQYF.

Note on this clonotype: A single base separates this from a much larger clone, so it may be a read error. The chain uses TRBV25-1 and TRBJ2-7; D not certain. CDR1 MGHDK and CDR2 SYGVNS come from the germline V gene. The CDR3 is made up of 12 amino acids. DNA for the CDR3: TGTGTCAGCAGGCTAATGACGGGCGAGCAGTACTTC. It specifies CVSRLMTGEQYF.

The chain joins TRBV11-3 to TRBJ2-1, with TRBD1 matching 10 bases. J gave up 16 bases and V 10 bases, and 10 bases lay outside the gene matches. The germline gives CDR1 SGHNT, CDR2 YENEEA. The CDR3 totals 11 residues. The CDR3 loop is CATRTDRGLFF. CDR3 coding DNA: TGTGCCACCAGGACCGACAGGGGGCTTTTCTTC.

This clonotype was detected only a few times. The V and J genes are TRBV4-1 and TRBJ2-7, with 9 bases that match TRBD2. The V segment lost 2 bases and the J segment 1 base; nucleotides outside the gene matches: 3. The CDR3 contains 15 residues. Germline loops: CDR1 MGHRA, CDR2 YSYEKL. The CDR3 sequence is CASSQSAGGSYEQYV. DNA of the CDR3: TGCGCCAGCAGCCAATCTGCGGGAGGGTCCTACGAGCAGTACGTC.